Sequencing of this T cell receptor (beta chain) was carried out in a study of technical replicates of blood from a handful of donors. Assay: immunoSEQ multiplex PCR; the TCRdb copy retains only in-frame clones and omits some. This repertoire shows 75,000 to 95,000 clones, approximately 94% found once; its top ten account for 0.25%. Per germline, CDR1 ENHRY and CDR2 SYGVKD. The V and J ends lost 6 bases and 5 bases, in that order; junction bases with no gene match: 17. CDR3 size: 18 residues. The TCR was taken from a human donor in good health. Sample: T cells isolated from PBMCs. The chain employs TRBV10-3 and TRBJ2-2; 8 bases map to TRBD2. CDR3 region: CAIRGLEGAAGVTGELFF. Written as DNA, the CDR3 is TGTGCCATCAGGGGCCTTGAGGGTGCAGCGGGAGTTACCGGGGAGCTGTTTTTT.